Listed here are 6 T cell receptor beta chains from one sample, sequenced in a study of CXCR3-negative and CXCR3-positive naive CD8 T cells. It was by 5' RACE with UMI labels that the TRB cDNA libraries were prepared. Following a re-call of the 5' RACE reads, TCRdb has one entry per CDR3 protein and lacks DNA. The sample features thousands of distinct CDR3 sequences, with 2.5% to 3% in its top ten. The sample consisted of naive CXCR3- CD8+ T cells from blood. Sample subset: CD45RO-CCR7+CD27+CD95- naive CD8+ T cells lacking CXCR3 (TNR3-). The origin of the receptors is a human donor in good health. Some clones in this sample may be carry-over from other donors' samples.

Its frequency marks this clonotype as medium-sized. The chain carries TRBV29-1 and TRBJ1-1. This CDR3 spans 13 amino acids. CDR1 is SQVTM and CDR2 is ANQGSEA in the germline V gene. This CDR3 is CSGSPGVGTEAFF.

V usage is TRBV5-1 and J usage is TRBJ2-1; TCRdb selects TRBD2, and the lack of DNA leaves this call unchecked. Germline CDR1 and CDR2: SGHRS and YFSETQ. The CDR3 has 15 residues. The CDR3 is CASSFTPEDNNEQFF.

The chain combines TRBV29-1 with TRBJ2-2. The germline gives CDR1 SQVTM, CDR2 ANQGSEA. The CDR3 consists of 15 residues. CDR3 sequence reads: CSVDLQETNTGELFF.

The chain employs TRBV4-1 and TRBJ1-2. Germline-derived CDR1 and CDR2 are MGHRA and YSYEKL. The CDR3 totals 12 residues. The CDR3 loop is CASSQRQDGYTF.

The gene calls are TRBV12-3 or TRBV12-4 and TRBJ2-7; the D gene TCRdb calls, TRBD1, cannot be checked with no DNA. The CDR3 has 15 amino acids. The CDR3 reads CASSPRLGSQYEQYF.

Considering frequency, this clonotype is medium-sized. The chain combines TRBV29-1 with TRBJ2-1; TCRdb selects TRBD2, and the lack of DNA leaves this call unchecked. Germline-derived CDR1 and CDR2 are SQVTM and ANQGSEA. CDR3 length equals 13 residues. The CDR3 protein is CSVAGGSYNEQFF.